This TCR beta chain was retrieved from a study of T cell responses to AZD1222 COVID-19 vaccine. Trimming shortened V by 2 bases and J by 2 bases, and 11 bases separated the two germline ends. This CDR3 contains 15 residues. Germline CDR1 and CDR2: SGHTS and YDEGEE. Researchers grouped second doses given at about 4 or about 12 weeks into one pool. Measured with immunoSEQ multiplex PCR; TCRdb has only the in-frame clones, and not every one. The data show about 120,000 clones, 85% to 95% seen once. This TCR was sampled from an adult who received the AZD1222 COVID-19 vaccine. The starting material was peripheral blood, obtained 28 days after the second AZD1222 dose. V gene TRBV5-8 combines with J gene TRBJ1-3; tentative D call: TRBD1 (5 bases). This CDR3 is CASSFLQGAGNTIYF. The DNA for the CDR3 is TGTGCCAGCAGCTTCCTCCAGGGCGCTGGAAACACCATATATTTT.